These T cell receptor beta chains were read from a single sample in a study of blood T cell repertoires in COVID-19. Produced via immunoSEQ multiplex PCR; TCRdb's table is partial and in-frame only. The sample has around 95,000 clones, around four fifths seen once. The sample was peripheral blood. The source of these receptors is a man between 70 and 80 years old with active or convalescent COVID-19. Both conserved end residues are part of each CDR3. D genes are given only for firm matches. Clone size is shown for a subset of rows, as once, few, many or a class of expanded clone.

v_gene	j_gene	d_gene	abundance	CDR3nt	CDR3aa
TRBV28	TRBJ1-2	TRBD1	NA	TGTGCCAGCAGGATCGCCGGGACAGGGCGTTTCTATGGCTACACCTTC	CASRIAGTGRFYGYTF
TRBV6-5	TRBJ1-6	NA	once	TGTGCCAGCAGGTCTTGGGGGCTCCAGAGTTCACCCCTCCACTTT	CASRSWGLQSSPLHF
TRBV28	TRBJ2-7	NA	NA	TGTGCCAGCAGTAACAGGGCGAGTGAGCAGTACTTC	CASSNRASEQYF
TRBV4-2	TRBJ2-1	TRBD2	once	TGTGCCAGCAGCCACCAGGGAGCACTAGCGGGGTCCTACAATGAGCAGTTCTTC	CASSHQGALAGSYNEQFF
TRBV15	TRBJ2-3	TRBD2	NA	TGTGCCACCAGCAGCGACGCTAGCGGGGGGGCAGATACGCAGTATTTT	CATSSDASGGADTQYF
TRBV19	TRBJ1-5	TRBD1	NA	TGTGCCAGTACCCCGAAAGACAGGGGGCGATATCAGCCCCAGCATTTT	CASTPKDRGRYQPQHF
TRBV6-6	TRBJ2-6	NA	NA	TGTGCCAGCAGTTACACGGTAACTGGGGCCAACGTCCTGACTTTC	CASSYTVTGANVLTF
TRBV27	TRBJ1-6	NA	NA	TGTGCCAGCAGTTTTAGAGGGGACTGGGATTCACCCCTCCACTTT	CASSFRGDWDSPLHF
TRBV11-2	TRBJ2-7	NA	NA	TGTGCCAGCAGCAAAGGGGGGACAGAGTCCTACGAGCAGTACTTC	CASSKGGTESYEQYF
TRBV12-3/TRBV12-4	TRBJ2-5	NA	NA	TGTGCCAGCAGCGCCAGGGGAGAGGAGACCCAGTACTTC	CASSARGEETQYF
TRBV24-1	TRBJ2-5	TRBD1	NA	TGTGCCACCAGTGGTGTCGGGACAGGAGAAGAGACCCAGTACTTC	CATSGVGTGEETQYF
TRBV11-2	TRBJ1-4	TRBD1	few	TGTGCCAGCAGCGGCGGGACAGGCCGGAATGAAAAACTGTTTTTT	CASSGGTGRNEKLFF
TRBV6-5	TRBJ1-4	TRBD1	NA	TGTGCCAGCAATTACTCAGGGGGAGATGAAAAACTGTTTTTT	CASNYSGGDEKLFF
TRBV27	TRBJ2-6	NA	once	TGTGCCAGCAGTTTTCGGAGGGGGCAAGATAGCTCTGGGGCCAACGTCCTGACTTTC	CASSFRRGQDSSGANVLTF
TRBV6-5	TRBJ1-2	NA	NA	TGTGCCAGCAGCCACCTGGCCAGGGGATTCTATGGCTACACCTTC	CASSHLARGFYGYTF
TRBV9	TRBJ2-5	NA	NA	TGTGCCAGCAGCGGACATGTTCAAGAGACCCAGTACTTC	CASSGHVQETQYF
TRBV4-3	TRBJ1-3	NA	NA	TGCGCCAGCAGCCAAGAGGGGCGAGCCGGAAACACCATATATTTT	CASSQEGRAGNTIYF
TRBV27	TRBJ1-4	TRBD1	NA	TGTGCCAGCAGTTACGTCCCACAGGGGGCGGGTGAAAAACTGTTTTTT	CASSYVPQGAGEKLFF
TRBV7-2	TRBJ1-1	NA	NA	TGTGCCAGCAGCCCTAGCCCCATTAGGGGGACTGAAGCTTTCTTT	CASSPSPIRGTEAFF
TRBV5-4	TRBJ2-5	TRBD2	few	TGTGCCAGCAGCTTGGTAGCGGGGACCTCACATAAGACCCAGTACTTC	CASSLVAGTSHKTQYF
TRBV12-3/TRBV12-4	TRBJ1-2	NA	NA	TGTGCCAGCAGTTTCGGTAATGGCTACACCTTC	CASSFGNGYTF
TRBV24-1	TRBJ1-2	NA	NA	TGTGCCACCAGTGATTTGCACACCAACTATGGCTACACCTTC	CATSDLHTNYGYTF
TRBV7-2	TRBJ1-3	TRBD1	NA	TGTGCCAGCAGCTTAGTAGGGACAGGGACCCACTCTGGAAACACCATATATTTT	CASSLVGTGTHSGNTIYF